This T cell receptor beta chain was recorded in a study of T cells in Graves' hyperthyroidism and ophthalmopathy. Only a few counts were recorded for this clonotype. Its target is not known. Regarding the study as a whole: Also found in blood were most expanded thyroid clonotypes above 0.001. Progression to ophthalmopathy was predicted a median of roughly 6.6 months early.

Every diagnosis used clinical symptoms, serum thyroxine and TRAb, thyroid ultrasound and orbital computed tomography. CDR1 and CDR2 from the germline V gene are MGHRA and YSYEKL. V gave up 0 bases and J gave up 0 bases, with 8 bases separating them. CDR3 length: 16 residues. Amplification targeted TCR beta CDR3 regions from RNA transcripts. During a first-round RT-PCR of the TCR CDR3, the HTBI primer set was used. TCRdb re-derived calls from the multiplex PCR reads in MiXCR, one entry per CDR3 protein. The repertoire consists of 450,000 to 700,000 distinct CDR3 sequences, with about 43% occurring once and the leading ten covering around 17%.

Material for sequencing was peripheral blood or thyroid tissue (not recorded which). The sequence was collected from an adult woman with Graves' disease, either hyperthyroidism or ophthalmopathy (not recorded which). The V call is TRBV4-1, the J call TRBJ2-2, with D unclear. The chain's CDR3 is CASSQEPPTNTGELFF. CDR3 DNA sequence: TGCGCCAGCAGCCAAGAACCCCCAACGAACACCGGGGAGCTGTTTTTT.